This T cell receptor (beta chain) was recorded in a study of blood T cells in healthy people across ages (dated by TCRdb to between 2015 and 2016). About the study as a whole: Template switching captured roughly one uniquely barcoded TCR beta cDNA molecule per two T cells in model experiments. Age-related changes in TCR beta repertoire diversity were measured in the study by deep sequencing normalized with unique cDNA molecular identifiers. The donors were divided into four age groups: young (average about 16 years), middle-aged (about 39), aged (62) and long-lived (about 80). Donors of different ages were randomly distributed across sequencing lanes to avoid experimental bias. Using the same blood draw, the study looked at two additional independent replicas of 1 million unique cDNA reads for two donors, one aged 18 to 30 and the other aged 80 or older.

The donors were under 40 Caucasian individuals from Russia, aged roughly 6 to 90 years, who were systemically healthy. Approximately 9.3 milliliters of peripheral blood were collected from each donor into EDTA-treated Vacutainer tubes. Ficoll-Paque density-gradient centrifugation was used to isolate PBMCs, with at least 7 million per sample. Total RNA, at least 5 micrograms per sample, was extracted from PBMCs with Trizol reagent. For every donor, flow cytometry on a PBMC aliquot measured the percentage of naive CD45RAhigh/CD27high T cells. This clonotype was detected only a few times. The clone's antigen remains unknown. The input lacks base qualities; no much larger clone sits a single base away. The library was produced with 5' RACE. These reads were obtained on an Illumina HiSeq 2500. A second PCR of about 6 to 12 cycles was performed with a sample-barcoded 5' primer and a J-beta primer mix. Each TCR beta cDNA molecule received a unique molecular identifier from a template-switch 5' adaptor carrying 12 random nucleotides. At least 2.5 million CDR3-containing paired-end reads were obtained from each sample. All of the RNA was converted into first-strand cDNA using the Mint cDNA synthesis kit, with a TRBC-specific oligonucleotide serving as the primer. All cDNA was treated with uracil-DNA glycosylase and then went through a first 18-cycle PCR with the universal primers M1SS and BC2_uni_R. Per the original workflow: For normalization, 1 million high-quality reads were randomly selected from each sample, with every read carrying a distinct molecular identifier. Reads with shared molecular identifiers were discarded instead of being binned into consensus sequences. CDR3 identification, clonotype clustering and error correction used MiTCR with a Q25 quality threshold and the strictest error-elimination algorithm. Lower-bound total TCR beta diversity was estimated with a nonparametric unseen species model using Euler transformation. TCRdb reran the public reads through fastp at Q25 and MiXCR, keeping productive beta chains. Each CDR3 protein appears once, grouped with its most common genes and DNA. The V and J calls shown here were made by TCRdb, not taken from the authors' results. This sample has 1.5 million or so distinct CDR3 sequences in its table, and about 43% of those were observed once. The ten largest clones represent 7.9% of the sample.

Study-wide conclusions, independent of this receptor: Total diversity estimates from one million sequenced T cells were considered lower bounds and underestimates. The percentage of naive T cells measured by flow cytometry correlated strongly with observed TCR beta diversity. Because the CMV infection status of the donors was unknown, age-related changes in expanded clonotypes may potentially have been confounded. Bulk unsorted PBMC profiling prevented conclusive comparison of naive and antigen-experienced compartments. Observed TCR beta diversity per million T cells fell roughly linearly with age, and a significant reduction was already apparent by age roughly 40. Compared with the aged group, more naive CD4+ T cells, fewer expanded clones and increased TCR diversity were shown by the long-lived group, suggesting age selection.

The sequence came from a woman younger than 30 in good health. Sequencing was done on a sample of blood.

The nucleotide sequence is TGTGCCAGCAGTGAAACGGGAACAAAGAACACTGAAGCTTTCTTT. Its translation is CASSETGTKNTEAFF. The chain is made from TRBV2 and TRBJ1-1, with the D gene call left open. The CDR3 starts with the cysteine, ends with the phenylalanine, and has 15 residues. CDR3 DNA is the only sequence kept; it has 45 bases, read in frame from the first base. Taken from the germline V gene, the CDR1 and CDR2 loops are SNHLY and FYNNEI. V loses 2 bases, J loses 1 base, and the germline ends lie 11 bases apart.